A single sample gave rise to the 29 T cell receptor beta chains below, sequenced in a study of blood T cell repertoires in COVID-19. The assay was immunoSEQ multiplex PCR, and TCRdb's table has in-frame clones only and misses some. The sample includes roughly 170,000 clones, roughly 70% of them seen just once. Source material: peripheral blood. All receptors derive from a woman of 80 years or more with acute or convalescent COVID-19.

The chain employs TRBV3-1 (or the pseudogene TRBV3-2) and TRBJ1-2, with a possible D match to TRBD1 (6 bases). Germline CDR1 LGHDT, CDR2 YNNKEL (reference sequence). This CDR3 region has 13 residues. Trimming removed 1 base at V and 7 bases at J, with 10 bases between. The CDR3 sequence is CASSQGRGAGYTF. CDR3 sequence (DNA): TGTGCCAGCAGCCAAGGCAGGGGTGCTGGCTACACCTTC.

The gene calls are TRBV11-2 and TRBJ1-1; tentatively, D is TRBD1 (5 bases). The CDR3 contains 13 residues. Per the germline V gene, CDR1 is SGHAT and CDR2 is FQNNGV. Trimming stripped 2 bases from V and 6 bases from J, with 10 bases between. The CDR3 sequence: CASSLRGDAEAFF. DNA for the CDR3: TGTGCCAGCAGCTTACGGGGGGACGCTGAAGCTTTCTTT.

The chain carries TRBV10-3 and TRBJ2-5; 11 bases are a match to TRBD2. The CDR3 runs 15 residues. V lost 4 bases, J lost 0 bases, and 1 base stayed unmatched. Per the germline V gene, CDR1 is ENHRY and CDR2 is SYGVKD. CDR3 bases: TGTGCCATCAGTGGACTAGCGGGATACCAAGAGACCCAGTACTTC. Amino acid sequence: CAISGLAGYQETQYF.

CDR3 amino acids: CASSSTSGRPYEQYF. In DNA, the CDR3 is TGTGCCAGCAGTTCGACTAGCGGGAGACCCTACGAGCAGTACTTC. The chain combines TRBV27 with TRBJ2-7; 12 nucleotides agree with TRBD2. Germline lookup yields CDR1 MNHEY and CDR2 SMNVEV (reference sequence). This CDR3 comprises 15 residues. V was pared by 4 bases and J by 2 bases, with 3 bases of the junction left unmatched.

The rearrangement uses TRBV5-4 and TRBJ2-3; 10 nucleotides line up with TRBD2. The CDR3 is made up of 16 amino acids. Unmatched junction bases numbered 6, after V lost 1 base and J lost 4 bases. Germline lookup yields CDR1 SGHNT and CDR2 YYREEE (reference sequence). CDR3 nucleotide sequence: TGTGCCAGCAGCTTGAAGCTAGCGGGGGTCTCAGATACGCAGTATTTT. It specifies CASSLKLAGVSDTQYF.

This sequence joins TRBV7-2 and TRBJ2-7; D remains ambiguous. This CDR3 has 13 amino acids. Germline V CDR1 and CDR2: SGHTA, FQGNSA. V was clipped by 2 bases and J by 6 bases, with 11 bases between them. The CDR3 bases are TGTGCCAGCAGCTTACCCCCAGTAGCCGAGCAGTACTTC. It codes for CASSLPPVAEQYF.

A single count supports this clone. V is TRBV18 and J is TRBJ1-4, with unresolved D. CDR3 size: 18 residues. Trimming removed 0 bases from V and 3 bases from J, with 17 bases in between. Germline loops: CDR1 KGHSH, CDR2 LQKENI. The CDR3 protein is CASSPPSLSPRANEKLFF. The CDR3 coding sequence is TGTGCCAGCTCACCACCATCCCTCTCCCCGCGGGCTAATGAAAAACTGTTTTTT.

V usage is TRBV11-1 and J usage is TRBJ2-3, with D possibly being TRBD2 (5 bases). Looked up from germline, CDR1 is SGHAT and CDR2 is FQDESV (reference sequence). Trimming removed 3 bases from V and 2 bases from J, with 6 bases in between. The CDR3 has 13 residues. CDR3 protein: CASSFGDTDTQYF. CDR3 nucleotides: TGTGCCAGCAGCTTCGGGGACACAGATACGCAGTATTTT.

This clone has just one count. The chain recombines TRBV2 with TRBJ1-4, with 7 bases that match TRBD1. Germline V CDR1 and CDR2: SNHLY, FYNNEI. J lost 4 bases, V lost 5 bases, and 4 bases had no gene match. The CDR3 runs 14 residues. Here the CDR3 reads CASSSQGGNEKLFF. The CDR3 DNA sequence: TGTGCCAGCAGTTCCCAGGGGGGTAATGAAAAACTGTTTTTT. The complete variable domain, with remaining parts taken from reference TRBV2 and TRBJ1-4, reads EPEVTQTPSHQVTQMGQEVILRCVPISNHLYFYWYRQILGQKVEFLVSFYNNEISEKSEIFDDQFSVERPDGSNFTLKIRSTKLEDSAMYFCASSSQGGNEKLFFGSGTQLSVL.

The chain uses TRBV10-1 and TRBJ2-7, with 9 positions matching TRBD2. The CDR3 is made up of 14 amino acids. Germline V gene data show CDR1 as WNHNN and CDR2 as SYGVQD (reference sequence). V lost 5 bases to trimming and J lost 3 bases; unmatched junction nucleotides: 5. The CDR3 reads CASSSSGNFYEQYF. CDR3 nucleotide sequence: TGCGCCAGCAGTTCTAGCGGGAATTTCTACGAGCAGTACTTC.

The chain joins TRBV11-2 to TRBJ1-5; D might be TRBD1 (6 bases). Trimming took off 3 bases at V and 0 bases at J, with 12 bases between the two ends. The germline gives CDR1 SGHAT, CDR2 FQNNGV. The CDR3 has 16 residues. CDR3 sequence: CASSFGQSYSNQPQHF. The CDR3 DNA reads TGTGCCAGCAGCTTTGGACAGAGCTATAGCAATCAGCCCCAGCATTTT.

CDR3 DNA: TGTGCCAGCAGTTTAGAGGCATCGGGCGGGGAGCTGTTTTTT. This gives the protein CASSLEASGGELFF. The J gene is TRBJ2-2, the V gene TRBV28; D is ambiguous. This CDR3 is built from 14 residues. Germline V gene data show CDR1 as MDHEN and CDR2 as SYDVKM. V gave up 2 bases and J gave up 7 bases, with 11 bases separating them.

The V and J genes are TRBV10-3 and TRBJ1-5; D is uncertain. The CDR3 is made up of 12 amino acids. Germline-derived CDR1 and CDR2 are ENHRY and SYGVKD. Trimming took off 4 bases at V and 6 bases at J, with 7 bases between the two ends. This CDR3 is CAISVSGQPQHF. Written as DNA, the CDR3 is TGTGCCATCAGTGTATCAGGTCAGCCCCAGCATTTT.

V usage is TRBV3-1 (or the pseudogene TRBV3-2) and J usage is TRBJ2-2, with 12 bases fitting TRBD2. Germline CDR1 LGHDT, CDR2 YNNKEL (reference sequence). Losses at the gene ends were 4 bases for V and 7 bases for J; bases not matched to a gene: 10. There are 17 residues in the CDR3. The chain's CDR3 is CASSRPTSGRSGGELFF. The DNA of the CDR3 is TGTGCCAGCAGCCGACCGACTAGCGGGAGATCGGGCGGGGAGCTGTTTTTT.

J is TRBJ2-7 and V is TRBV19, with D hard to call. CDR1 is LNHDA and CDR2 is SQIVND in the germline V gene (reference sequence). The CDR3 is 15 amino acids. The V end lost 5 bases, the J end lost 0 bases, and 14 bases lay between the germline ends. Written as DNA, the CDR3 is TGTGCCAGTAGTGACTCGGCGGTCGGCTCCTACGAGCAGTACTTC. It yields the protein CASSDSAVGSYEQYF. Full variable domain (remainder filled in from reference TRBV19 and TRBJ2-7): DGGITQSPKYLFRKEGQNVTLSCEQNLNHDAMYWYRQDPGQGLRLIYYSQIVNDFQKGDIAEGYSVSREKKESFPLTVTSAQKNPTAFYLCASSDSAVGSYEQYFGPGTRLTVT.

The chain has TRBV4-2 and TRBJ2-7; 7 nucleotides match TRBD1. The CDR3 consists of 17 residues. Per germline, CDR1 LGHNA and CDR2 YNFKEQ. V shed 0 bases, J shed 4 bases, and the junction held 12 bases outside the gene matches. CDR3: CASSQESSGTAKYEQYF. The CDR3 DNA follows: TGTGCCAGCAGCCAAGAGTCCTCCGGGACAGCTAAGTACGAGCAGTACTTC.

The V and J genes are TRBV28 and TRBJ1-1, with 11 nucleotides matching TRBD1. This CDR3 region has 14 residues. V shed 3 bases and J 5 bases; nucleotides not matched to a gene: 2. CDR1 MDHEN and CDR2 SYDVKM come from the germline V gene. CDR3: CASSLDRGRTEAFF. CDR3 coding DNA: TGTGCCAGCAGTTTGGACAGGGGGCGGACTGAAGCTTTCTTT.

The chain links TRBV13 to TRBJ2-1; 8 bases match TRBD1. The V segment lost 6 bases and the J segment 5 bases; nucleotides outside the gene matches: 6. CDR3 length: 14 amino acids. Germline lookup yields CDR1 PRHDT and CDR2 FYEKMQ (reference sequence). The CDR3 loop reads CASSWTGIHNEQFF. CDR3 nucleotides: TGTGCCAGCAGTTGGACAGGGATCCACAATGAGCAGTTCTTC.

Here the CDR3 reads CASSTRTSGSLNEQFF. The CDR3 coding sequence is TGCGCCAGCAGCACCCGGACTAGCGGGAGTCTCAATGAGCAGTTCTTC. The genes are TRBV5-1 and TRBJ2-1; the match to TRBD2 covers 13 bases. Germline V CDR1 and CDR2: SGHRS, YFSETQ. CDR3 length equals 16 residues. Trimming at V came to 4 bases and at J to 6 bases, leaving 7 bases not matched to a gene.

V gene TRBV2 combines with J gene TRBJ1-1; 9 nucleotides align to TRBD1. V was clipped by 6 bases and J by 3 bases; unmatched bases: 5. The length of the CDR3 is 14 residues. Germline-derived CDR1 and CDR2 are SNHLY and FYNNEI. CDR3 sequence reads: CASSGQGSDTEAFF. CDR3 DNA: TGTGCCAGCAGCGGACAGGGGTCGGACACTGAAGCTTTCTTT.

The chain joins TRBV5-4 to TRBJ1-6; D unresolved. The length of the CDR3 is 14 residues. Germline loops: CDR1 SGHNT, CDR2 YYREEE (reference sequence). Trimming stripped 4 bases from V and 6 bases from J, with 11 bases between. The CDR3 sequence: CASSLPQTNSPLHF. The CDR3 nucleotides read TGTGCCAGCAGCCTACCCCAAACTAATTCACCCCTCCACTTT. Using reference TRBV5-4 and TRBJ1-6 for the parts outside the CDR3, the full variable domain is ETGVTQSPTHLIKTRGQQVTLRCSSQSGHNTVSWYQQALGQGPQFIFQYYREEENGRGNFPPRFSGLQFPNYSSELNVNALELDDSALYLCASSLPQTNSPLHFGNGTRLTVT.

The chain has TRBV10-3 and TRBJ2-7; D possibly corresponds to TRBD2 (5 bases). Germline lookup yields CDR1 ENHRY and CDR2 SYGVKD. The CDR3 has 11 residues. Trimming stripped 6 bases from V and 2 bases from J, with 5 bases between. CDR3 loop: CAISGTYEQYF. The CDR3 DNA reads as TGTGCCATCAGCGGGACCTACGAGCAGTACTTC.

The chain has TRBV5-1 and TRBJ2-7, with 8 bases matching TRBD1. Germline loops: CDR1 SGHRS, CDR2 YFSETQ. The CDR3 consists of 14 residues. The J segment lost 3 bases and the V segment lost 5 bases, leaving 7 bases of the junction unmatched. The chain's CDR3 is CASRETGVIYEQYF. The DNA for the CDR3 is TGCGCCAGCAGAGAGACAGGGGTCATCTACGAGCAGTACTTC.

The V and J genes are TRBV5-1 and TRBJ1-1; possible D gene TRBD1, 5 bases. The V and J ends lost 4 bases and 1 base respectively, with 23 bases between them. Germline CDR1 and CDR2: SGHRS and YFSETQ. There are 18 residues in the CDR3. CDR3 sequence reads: CASSESHMRGRANTEAFF. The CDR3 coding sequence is TGCGCCAGCAGCGAATCACATATGCGGGGCAGGGCGAACACTGAAGCTTTCTTT.

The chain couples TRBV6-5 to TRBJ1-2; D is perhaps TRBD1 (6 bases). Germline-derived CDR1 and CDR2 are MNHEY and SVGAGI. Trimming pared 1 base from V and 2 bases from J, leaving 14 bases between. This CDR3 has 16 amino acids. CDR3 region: CASSYYATGPNYGYTF. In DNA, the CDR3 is TGTGCCAGCAGTTACTATGCCACAGGGCCAAACTATGGCTACACCTTC.

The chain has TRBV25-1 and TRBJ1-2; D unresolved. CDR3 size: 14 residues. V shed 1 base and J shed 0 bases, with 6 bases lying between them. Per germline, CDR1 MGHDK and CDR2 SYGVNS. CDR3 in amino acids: CASSEFGANYGYTF. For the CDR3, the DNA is TGTGCCAGCAGTGAATTCGGGGCTAACTATGGCTACACCTTC.

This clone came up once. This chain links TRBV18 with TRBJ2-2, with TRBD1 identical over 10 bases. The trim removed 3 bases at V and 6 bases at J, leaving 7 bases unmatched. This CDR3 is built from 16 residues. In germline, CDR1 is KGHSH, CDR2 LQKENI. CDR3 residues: CASSPRTGGSSGELFF. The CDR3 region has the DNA TGTGCCAGCTCACCCCGGACAGGGGGTAGTTCCGGGGAGCTGTTTTTT.

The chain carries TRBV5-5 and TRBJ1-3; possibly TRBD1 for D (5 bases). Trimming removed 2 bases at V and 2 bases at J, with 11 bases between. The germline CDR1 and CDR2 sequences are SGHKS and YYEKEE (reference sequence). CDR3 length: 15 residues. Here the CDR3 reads CASSFGANAGNTIYF. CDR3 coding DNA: TGTGCCAGCAGCTTTGGGGCCAACGCTGGAAACACCATATATTTT.

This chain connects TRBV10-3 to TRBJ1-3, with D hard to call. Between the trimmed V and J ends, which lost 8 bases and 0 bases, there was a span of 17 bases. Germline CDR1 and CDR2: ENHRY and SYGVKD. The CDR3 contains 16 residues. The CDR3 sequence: CAIRSFNAGSGNTIYF. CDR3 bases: TGTGCCATCCGTAGTTTCAATGCCGGCTCTGGAAACACCATATATTTT.